A single sample is the source of the 32 T cell receptor beta chains below, sequenced in a study of blood T cell repertoires in COVID-19 (dated by TCRdb to 2018 to 2020). The library came from the immunoSEQ multiplex PCR assay. This immuneACCESS table, as held by TCRdb, lists in-frame sequences with V and J called but not all clones. Of the missing ones, under half trace to an unresolved V gene in checked studies; the others have no known cause. Within this sample are about 280,000 clones, with roughly 86% of them counted one time only. The leading ten clones occupy more than 7.5% of the sample. The sequenced sample consisted of peripheral blood. The receptors derive from a man between 18 and 35 years old with active or convalescent COVID-19.

The V gene is TRBV9, the J gene TRBJ2-1; 8 nucleotides match TRBD2. V lost 3 bases to trimming and J lost 4 bases; unmatched junction nucleotides: 9. The CDR3 runs 16 residues. Germline CDR1 SGDLS, CDR2 YYNGEE. The CDR3 loop is CASSEWTGGPYNEQFF. The CDR3 nucleotides read TGTGCCAGCAGCGAGTGGACGGGGGGGCCGTACAATGAGCAGTTCTTC.

CDR3 amino acids: CASQPGQDTGELFF. CDR3 DNA: TGTGCCAGTCAACCGGGACAGGATACCGGGGAGCTGTTTTTT. The rearrangement uses TRBV6-4 and TRBJ2-2; TRBD1 aligns across 8 bases. V dropped 9 bases and J dropped 5; count of bases not matched to a gene: 8. The germline V gene has CDR1 MRHNA and CDR2 SNTAGT. The length of the CDR3 is 14 residues.

This clone has just a few counts. This chain joins TRBV15 and TRBJ2-3; D gene ambiguous. The CDR3 spans 14 residues. Germline V CDR1 and CDR2: LNHNV, YYDKDF (reference sequence). V dropped 0 bases and J dropped 4 bases, with 8 bases sitting between them. CDR3 protein: CATSRDDEADTQYF. The CDR3 nucleotides are TGTGCCACCAGCAGAGATGATGAGGCAGATACGCAGTATTTT.

The chain is built from TRBV3-1 (or the pseudogene TRBV3-2) and TRBJ1-5; D might be TRBD1 (6 bases). Between the trimmed V and J ends, which lost 1 base and 9 bases, there was a span of 13 bases. CDR3 length: 14 residues. The germline gives CDR1 LGHDT, CDR2 YNNKEL (reference sequence). This CDR3 reads CASSQGTGGSPQHF. The CDR3 DNA reads as TGTGCCAGCAGCCAAGGCACGGGGGGCTCGCCCCAGCATTTT.

CDR3: CASSRTGGWEQYF. CDR3 coding DNA: TGTGCCAGCAGCCGAACAGGGGGCTGGGAGCAGTACTTC. This sequence joins TRBV3-1 (or the pseudogene TRBV3-2) and TRBJ2-7; 9 bases fit TRBD1. CDR3 size: 13 residues. V lost 4 bases, J lost 7 bases, and 5 bases stayed unmatched. Germline loops: CDR1 LGHDT, CDR2 YNNKEL (reference sequence).

V gene TRBV5-5 combines with J gene TRBJ2-7; D is possibly TRBD2 (6 bases). This CDR3 region has 14 residues. Germline CDR1 reads SGHKS; CDR2 reads YYEKEE (reference sequence). Trimming pared 4 bases from V and 0 bases from J, leaving 11 bases between. CDR3 coding DNA: TGTGCCAGCAGCGACCCCGGGGGCTCCTACGAGCAGTACTTC. Translated, it gives CASSDPGGSYEQYF.

The V and J genes are TRBV5-4 and TRBJ2-3; 11 bases map to TRBD2. The CDR3 runs to 16 residues. V gave up 4 bases and J gave up 2 bases; unmatched junction bases: 6. Germline V CDR1 and CDR2: SGHNT, YYREEE (reference sequence). DNA of the CDR3: TGTGCCAGCAGCCAGAGACTAGCGGGGAACACAGATACGCAGTATTTT. Amino acids: CASSQRLAGNTDTQYF. The full variable domain, completed using reference TRBV5-4 and TRBJ2-3, is ETGVTQSPTHLIKTRGQQVTLRCSSQSGHNTVSWYQQALGQGPQFIFQYYREEENGRGNFPPRFSGLQFPNYSSELNVNALELDDSALYLCASSQRLAGNTDTQYFGPGTRLTVL.

Concerning this clone: In the same sample, other DNA sequences code for this CDR3. This chain uses TRBV12-3 or TRBV12-4 with TRBJ1-2; D not certain. The CDR3 is 12 amino acids. V was shortened by 3 bases and J by 4 bases, with 6 bases between the two germline ends. As DNA, the CDR3 is TGTGCCAGCAGTTTTACTAGCTATGGCTACACCTTC. Its translation is CASSFTSYGYTF.

The chain is built from TRBV5-1 and TRBJ2-5, with D possibly being TRBD1 (6 bases). Trimming left V 4 bases short and J 1 base short, with 14 bases between. Germline V gives CDR1 SGHRS, CDR2 YFSETQ. The CDR3 length is 15 residues. The CDR3 spells CASSQTGLGQETQYF. The CDR3 DNA follows: TGCGCCAGCAGCCAAACAGGGTTGGGCCAAGAGACCCAGTACTTC.

The rearrangement joins TRBV7-8 to TRBJ1-2; no clear D gene. There are 14 residues in the CDR3. Germline CDR1 and CDR2: SGHVS and FQNEAQ. The V end was cut by 2 bases, the J end by 3 bases, with 10 bases between. This CDR3 reads CASSLFSSDYGYTF. The CDR3 coding sequence is TGTGCCAGCAGCTTATTTAGCAGTGACTATGGCTACACCTTC. Combining the CDR3 with reference TRBV7-8 and TRBJ1-2 gives the whole variable domain GAGVSQSPRYKVAKRGQDVALRCDPISGHVSLFWYQQALGQGPEFLTYFQNEAQLDKSGLPSDRFFAERPEGSVSTLKIQRTQQEDSAVYLCASSLFSSDYGYTFGSGTRLTVV.

This clone was detected a few times. The chain recombines TRBV6-2 or TRBV6-3 with TRBJ2-5; the D gene is possibly TRBD2 (6 bases). Germline-derived CDR1 and CDR2 are MNHEY and SVGEGT. The CDR3 loop spans 15 amino acids. Trimming left V 0 bases short and J 4 bases short, with 12 bases between. This chain's CDR3 is CASSYSSEGGETQYF. CDR3 nucleotide sequence: TGTGCCAGCAGTTACTCGTCGGAGGGAGGAGAGACCCAGTACTTC.

On this clone: Different DNA sequences within this sample yield the same CDR3. V and J are TRBV27 and TRBJ1-5; 8 bases agree with TRBD1. This CDR3 comprises 14 residues. Per the germline V gene, CDR1 is MNHEY and CDR2 is SMNVEV (reference sequence). J was trimmed by 2 bases and V by 3 bases; bases with no gene match: 0. In DNA, the CDR3 is TGTGCCAGCAGTTTGGGACAGGGCAATCAGCCCCAGCATTTT. It codes for CASSLGQGNQPQHF.

The chain is built from TRBV5-6 and TRBJ2-7, with 11 bases lining up with TRBD1. The length of the CDR3 is 16 residues. Trimming at V came to 1 base and at J to 1 base, leaving 4 bases not matched to a gene. Germline CDR1 reads SGHDT; CDR2 reads YYEEEE. This CDR3 is CASSLSGTGGSYEQYF. CDR3 nucleotide sequence: TGTGCCAGCAGCTTGTCCGGGACAGGGGGGTCCTACGAGCAGTACTTC.

The chain joins TRBV4-3 to TRBJ2-7; D possibly corresponds to TRBD2 (5 bases). Trimming stripped 1 base from V and 6 bases from J, with 16 bases between. This CDR3 is built from 15 residues. CDR1 is LGHNA, CDR2 YSLEER, per germline. The CDR3 reads CASSQVSGVRGEQYF. The CDR3 region has the DNA TGCGCCAGCAGCCAAGTATCCGGGGTTCGGGGCGAGCAGTACTTC.

The J gene is TRBJ1-5, the V gene TRBV19; TRBD1 might be the D (5 bases). This CDR3 is 15 amino acids long. Looked up from germline, CDR1 is LNHDA and CDR2 is SQIVND (reference sequence). V lost 5 bases and J lost 4, with 15 bases in between. The DNA for the CDR3 is TGTGCCAGTAGTCCGGAAGGGGCCCAAAATCAGCCCCAGCATTTT. Its protein is CASSPEGAQNQPQHF. The full variable domain, with the rest looked up from reference TRBV19 and TRBJ1-5, is DGGITQSPKYLFRKEGQNVTLSCEQNLNHDAMYWYRQDPGQGLRLIYYSQIVNDFQKGDIAEGYSVSREKKESFPLTVTSAQKNPTAFYLCASSPEGAQNQPQHFGDGTRLSIL.

The V call is TRBV7-9, the J call TRBJ2-1, with 8 bases fitting TRBD2. This CDR3 has 14 amino acids. Germline CDR1 and CDR2: SEHNR and FQNEAQ (reference sequence). J was trimmed by 0 bases and V by 8 bases; bases with no gene match: 3. CDR3 DNA: TGTGCCAGCGCGGGGGGTAGCTCCTACAATGAGCAGTTCTTC. This sequence encodes CASAGGSSYNEQFF.

J is TRBJ1-6 and V is TRBV19, with 9 bases that match TRBD1. This CDR3 comprises 16 residues. The germline CDR1 and CDR2 sequences are LNHDA and SQIVND (reference sequence). Trimming cost V 4 bases and J 7 bases; bases outside gene matches: 8. For the CDR3, the DNA is TGTGCCAGTAGTAAATTGTACGGGACAGGGAATTCACCCCTCCACTTT. It codes for CASSKLYGTGNSPLHF.

The chain couples TRBV11-2 to TRBJ1-6; TRBD1 matches 7 bases. Trimming removed 0 bases from V and 10 bases from J; junction bases left unmatched: 6. The CDR3 length is 15 residues. Per the germline V gene, CDR1 is SGHAT and CDR2 is FQNNGV. The CDR3 protein is CASSLDPQGKSPLHF. Written as DNA, the CDR3 is TGTGCCAGCAGCTTAGATCCACAGGGGAAATCACCCCTCCACTTT.

The V call is TRBV2, the J call TRBJ1-5, with D uncertain. The V gene's germline CDR1 is SNHLY and CDR2 FYNNEI. Trimming pared 7 bases from V and 6 bases from J, leaving 13 bases between. This CDR3 comprises 13 residues. CDR3 bases: TGTGCCAGCACTATGTGGTTACGTCAGCCCCAGCATTTT. Translation: CASTMWLRQPQHF.

This chain uses TRBV5-4 with TRBJ2-5, with D possibly matching TRBD2 (7 bases). The CDR3 spans 13 residues. V lost 7 bases, J lost 0 bases, and 10 bases lay in between. Germline loops: CDR1 SGHNT, CDR2 YYREEE (reference sequence). The DNA of the CDR3 is TGTGCCAGCTCGGGGGGCTACCAAGAGACCCAGTACTTC. Amino acids: CASSGGYQETQYF.

This chain uses TRBV25-1 with TRBJ1-2; 10 nucleotides match TRBD1. Germline V gene sequence: CDR1 MGHDK, CDR2 SYGVNS. V trimming: 5 bases; J trimming: 10 bases; junction bases outside the gene matches: 7. This CDR3 region has 13 residues. CDR3 nucleotides: TGTGCCAGCAGTTCGACAGGGGGCTCTGTCTACACCTTC. Translation: CASSSTGGSVYTF.

V is TRBV5-1 and J is TRBJ1-2; 11 bases fit TRBD1. Germline trimming cut 4 bases from V and 8 bases from J; bases unmatched to any gene: 16. CDR1 SGHRS and CDR2 YFSETQ come from the germline V gene. CDR3 length: 17 residues. This chain's CDR3 is CASSHRTGGIQSGGYTF. The CDR3 bases are TGCGCCAGCAGCCACCGGACAGGGGGCATTCAGTCGGGGGGCTACACCTTC.

The chain recombines TRBV4-1 with TRBJ2-2; 7 bases agree with TRBD1. Trimming took 3 bases from V and 3 from J; bases not matched to a gene: 7. The germline CDR1 and CDR2 sequences are MGHRA and YSYEKL. This CDR3 region has 16 residues. CDR3 amino acids: CASSHYRGSDTGELFF. CDR3 DNA sequence: TGCGCCAGCAGCCACTACAGGGGATCGGACACCGGGGAGCTGTTTTTT.

The rearrangement links TRBV5-6 to TRBJ2-5, with D possibly TRBD1 on 6 matching bases. Germline V lookup: CDR1 SGHDT, CDR2 YYEEEE. The CDR3 loop spans 15 amino acids. Trimming removed 1 base from V and 1 base from J, with 11 bases in between. The CDR3 sequence: CASSLRPGVQETQYF. CDR3 nucleotide sequence: TGTGCCAGCAGCTTGCGCCCAGGGGTCCAAGAGACCCAGTACTTC.

Only one count was recorded for this clone. The chain joins TRBV11-2 to TRBJ2-1, with 8 bases aligning to TRBD1. The junction had 9 bases not matched to a gene; V was cut back by 4 bases and J by 1 base. CDR3 length: 17 residues. CDR1 is SGHAT and CDR2 is FQNNGV in the germline V gene. CDR3 protein: CASSSKQGDRSYNEQFF. CDR3 nucleotide sequence: TGTGCCAGCAGCTCAAAACAGGGGGATAGGTCCTACAATGAGCAGTTCTTC.

The genes are TRBV5-6 and TRBJ2-7, with a weak D call TRBD1 (6 bases). V was shortened by 6 bases and J by 1 base, with 11 bases between the two germline ends. CDR3 length: 13 amino acids. The germline V gene encodes CDR1 SGHDT and CDR2 YYEEEE. DNA of the CDR3: TGTGCCAGCAACACAGGGAGATCCTACGAGCAGTACTTC. Translated, it gives CASNTGRSYEQYF.

The rearrangement joins TRBV10-2 to TRBJ1-5; no definite D call. The CDR3 spans 14 residues. V shed 2 bases and J shed 6 bases, with 11 bases lying between them. CDR1 WSHSY and CDR2 SAAADI come from the germline V gene. The CDR3 is CASSEGSRSQPQHF. Here the CDR3 DNA reads TGCGCCAGCAGTGAGGGCAGTAGGAGTCAGCCCCAGCATTTT.

This rearrangement joins TRBV27 to TRBJ1-5, with D perhaps matching TRBD1 (6 bases). The CDR3 sequence is 14 residues long. Trimming removed 2 bases from V and 7 bases from J, with 12 bases in between. In germline, CDR1 is MNHEY, CDR2 SMNVEV (reference sequence). CDR3 nucleotide sequence: TGTGCCAGCAGTTTAGGTGAGGGGGTACAGCCCCAGCATTTT. Residues: CASSLGEGVQPQHF.

The chain has TRBV3-1 (or the pseudogene TRBV3-2) and TRBJ1-3; D might be TRBD1 (6 bases). Germline lookup yields CDR1 LGHDT and CDR2 YNNKEL (reference sequence). The length of the CDR3 is 14 residues. With 2 bases removed from V and 4 bases from J, the gap between germline ends came to 9 bases. The CDR3 sequence is CASSQTGSGNTIYF. Here the CDR3 DNA reads TGTGCCAGCAGCCAAACAGGGTCAGGAAACACCATATATTTT.

The rearrangement uses TRBV6-5 and TRBJ2-5, with TRBD2 identical over 7 bases. This CDR3 is 14 amino acids long. V was pared by 8 bases and J by 4 bases, with 10 bases of the junction left unmatched. Germline V gives CDR1 MNHEY, CDR2 SVGAGI. The CDR3 bases are TGTGCCAGCGGAACCTCGGGGGGTAGAGAGACCCAGTACTTC. Encoded protein: CASGTSGGRETQYF.

The rearrangement joins TRBV10-2 to TRBJ2-3, with a weak D call TRBD2 (5 bases). Trimming took 5 bases from V and 0 from J, leaving 9 bases between them. Germline lookup yields CDR1 WSHSY and CDR2 SAAADI. This CDR3 region has 14 residues. CDR3 coding DNA: TGCGCCAGCAGTCCAGCGGCAAGCACAGATACGCAGTATTTT. As protein: CASSPAASTDTQYF.

This chain joins TRBV7-9 and TRBJ2-1; the D gene is possibly TRBD2 (6 bases). In germline, CDR1 is SEHNR, CDR2 FQNEAQ (reference sequence). The CDR3 sequence is 15 residues long. Trimming took 6 bases from V and 9 from J, leaving 21 bases between them. The CDR3 protein is CASRPLGGSVPEQFF. CDR3 bases: TGTGCCAGCAGGCCGCTTGGGGGGAGCGTGCCTGAGCAGTTCTTC. Using reference TRBV7-9 and TRBJ2-1 for the parts outside the CDR3, the full variable domain is DTGVSQNPRHKITKRGQNVTFRCDPISEHNRLYWYRQTLGQGPEFLTYFQNEAQLEKSRLLSDRFSAERPKGSFSTLEIQRTEQGDSAMYLCASRPLGGSVPEQFFGPGTRLTVL.